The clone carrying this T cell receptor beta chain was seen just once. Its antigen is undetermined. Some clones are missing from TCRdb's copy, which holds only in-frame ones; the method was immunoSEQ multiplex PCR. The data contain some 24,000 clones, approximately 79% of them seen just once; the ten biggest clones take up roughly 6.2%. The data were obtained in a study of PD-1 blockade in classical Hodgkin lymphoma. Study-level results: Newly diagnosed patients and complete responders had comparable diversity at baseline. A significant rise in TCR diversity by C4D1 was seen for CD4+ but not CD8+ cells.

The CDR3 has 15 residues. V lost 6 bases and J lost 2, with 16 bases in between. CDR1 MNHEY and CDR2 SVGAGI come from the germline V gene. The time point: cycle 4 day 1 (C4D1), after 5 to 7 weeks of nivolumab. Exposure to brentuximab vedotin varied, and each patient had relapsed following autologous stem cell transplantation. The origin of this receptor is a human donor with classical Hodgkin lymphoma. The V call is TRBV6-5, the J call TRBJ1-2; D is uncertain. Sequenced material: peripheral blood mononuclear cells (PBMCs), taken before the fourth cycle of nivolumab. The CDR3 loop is CASRQKWHENYGYTF. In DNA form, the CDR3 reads TGTGCCAGCAGACAAAAGTGGCACGAAAACTATGGCTACACCTTC.